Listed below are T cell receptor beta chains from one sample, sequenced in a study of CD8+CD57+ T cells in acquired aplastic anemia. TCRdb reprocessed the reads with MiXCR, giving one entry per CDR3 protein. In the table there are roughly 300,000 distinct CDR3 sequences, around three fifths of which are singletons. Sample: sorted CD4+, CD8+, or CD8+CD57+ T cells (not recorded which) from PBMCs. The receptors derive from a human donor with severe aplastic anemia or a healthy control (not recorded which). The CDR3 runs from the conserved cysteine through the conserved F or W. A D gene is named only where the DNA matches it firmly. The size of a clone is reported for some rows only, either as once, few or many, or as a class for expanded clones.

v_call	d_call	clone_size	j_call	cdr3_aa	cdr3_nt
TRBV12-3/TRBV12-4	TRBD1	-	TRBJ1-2	CASSVQGDYGYTF	TGTGCCAGCAGTGTCCAGGGGGACTATGGCTACACCTTC
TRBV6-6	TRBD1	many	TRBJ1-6	CASSQGAMDNSPLHF	TGTGCCAGCAGCCAGGGGGCGATGGATAATTCACCCCTCCACTTT
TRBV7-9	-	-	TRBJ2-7	CASSLEARTYEQYF	TGTGCCAGCAGCTTAGAGGCCAGGACCTACGAGCAGTACTTC
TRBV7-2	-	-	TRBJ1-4	CASSIGAGAREKLFF	TGTGCCAGCAGCATCGGCGCGGGGGCTCGGGAAAAACTGTTTTTT
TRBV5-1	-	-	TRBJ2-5	CASSLRGVAQETQYF	TGCGCCAGCAGCTTGCGGGGAGTAGCTCAAGAGACCCAGTACTTC
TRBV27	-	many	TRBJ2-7	CASSLSFATSYEQYF	TGTGCCAGCAGTTTATCGTTCGCGACGTCCTACGAGCAGTACTTC
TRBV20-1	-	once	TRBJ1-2	CSARVWGDNYGYTF	TGCAGTGCTAGAGTGTGGGGGGATAACTATGGCTACACCTTC
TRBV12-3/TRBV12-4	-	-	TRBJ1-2	CASSESHSWYGYTF	TGTGCCAGCAGTGAAAGTCACAGTTGGTATGGCTACACCTTC
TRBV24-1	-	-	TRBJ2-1	CATSDPLEGAKNNEQFF	TGTGCCACCAGTGATCCCCTGGAGGGGGCGAAAAACAATGAGCAGTTCTTC
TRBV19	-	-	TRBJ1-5	CASSPPNRRDNQPQHF	TGTGCCAGCTCACCACCGAACAGGAGAGACAATCAGCCCCAGCATTTT
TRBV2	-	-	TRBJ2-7	CASSGNSGNEQYF	TGTGCCAGCAGTGGGAACTCCGGGAACGAGCAGTACTTC
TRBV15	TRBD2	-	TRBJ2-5	CATSRTSGGQETQYF	TGTGCCACCAGCAGAACTAGCGGGGGGCAAGAGACCCAGTACTTC
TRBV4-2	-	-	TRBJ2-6	CASSQVLTF	TGTGCCAGCAGCCAAGTCCTGACTTTC
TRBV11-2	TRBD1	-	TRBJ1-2	CASSRGTGLGYTF	TGTGCCAGCAGCCGTGGGACAGGTCTCGGCTACACCTTC
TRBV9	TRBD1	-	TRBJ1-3	CASSETTGGSSGNTIYF	TGTGCCAGCAGCGAGACCACAGGGGGCAGCTCTGGAAACACCATATATTTT
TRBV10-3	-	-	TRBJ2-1	CAISESIPSEQFF	TGTGCCATCAGTGAGTCGATACCGAGTGAGCAGTTCTTC
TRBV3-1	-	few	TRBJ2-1	CASSQDWVAYNEQFF	TGTGCCAGCAGCCAAGACTGGGTGGCCTACAATGAGCAGTTCTTC
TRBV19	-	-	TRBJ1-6	CASMGVANPPSSYNSPLHF	TGTGCCAGTATGGGCGTAGCCAACCCTCCGAGCTCCTATAATTCACCCCTCCACTTT
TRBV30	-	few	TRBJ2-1	CAWSPSAGSPIYNEQFF	TGTGCCTGGAGCCCCTCAGCGGGCAGCCCGATCTACAATGAGCAGTTCTTC
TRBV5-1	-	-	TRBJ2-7	CASSLAPGVPEQYF	TGCGCCAGCAGCTTGGCCCCAGGGGTTCCCGAGCAGTACTTC
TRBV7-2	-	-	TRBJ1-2	CASSLIGKGYTF	TGTGCCAGCAGTTTGATAGGGAAGGGCTACACCTTC
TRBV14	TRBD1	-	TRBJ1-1	CASSQRTGLNTEAFF	TGTGCCAGCAGCCAACGGACAGGGTTGAACACTGAAGCTTTCTTT
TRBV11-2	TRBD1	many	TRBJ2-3	CASSPKGAASTDTQYF	TGTGCCAGCAGCCCTAAGGGGGCAGCTAGCACAGATACGCAGTATTTT
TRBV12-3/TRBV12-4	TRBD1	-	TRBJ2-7	CASSGQVGEQYF	TGTGCCAGCAGTGGACAGGTCGGCGAGCAGTACTTC
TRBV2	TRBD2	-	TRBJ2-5	CASSDAGEGTQYF	TGTGCCAGCAGTGACGCGGGGGAAGGGACCCAGTACTTC
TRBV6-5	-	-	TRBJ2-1	CASRTGEHNEQFF	TGTGCCAGCAGGACAGGAGAGCACAATGAGCAGTTCTTC
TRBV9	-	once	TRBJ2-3	CASSVKKLLLSVEEGQDTQYF	TGTGCCAGCAGCGTAAAAAAACTCCTTCTTAGCGTTGAAGAGGGACAAGATACGCAGTATTTT
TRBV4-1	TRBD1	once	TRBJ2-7	CASSQGDRVNEQYF	TGCGCCAGCAGCCAAGGAGACAGGGTCAACGAGCAGTACTTC
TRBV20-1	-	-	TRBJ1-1	CSARDRVIGEAFF	TGCAGTGCTAGAGATCGAGTAATCGGCGAAGCTTTCTTT
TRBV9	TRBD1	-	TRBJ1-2	CASSDVQGGIRGYTF	TGTGCCAGCAGCGATGTGCAGGGGGGAATTCGTGGCTACACCTTC
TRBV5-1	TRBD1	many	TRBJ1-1	CASQTNVIQGTNTEAFF	TGCGCCAGTCAAACGAATGTTATACAGGGGACGAACACTGAAGCTTTCTTT
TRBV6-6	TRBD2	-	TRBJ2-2	CASSPSGITGELFF	TGTGCCAGCAGCCCTAGCGGGATCACCGGGGAGCTGTTTTTT
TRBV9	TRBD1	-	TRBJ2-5	CASSGGQGGLQETQHF	TGTGCCAGCAGCGGGGGACAGGGGGGCCTCCAAGAGACCCAGCACTTC
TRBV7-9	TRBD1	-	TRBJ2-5	CASSRDRGRETQYF	TGTGCCAGCAGCCGGGACAGGGGGAGGGAGACCCAGTACTTC
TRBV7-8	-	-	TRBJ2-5	CASSPRRGQETQYF	TGTGCCAGCAGTCCCCGCAGGGGCCAAGAGACCCAGTACTTC
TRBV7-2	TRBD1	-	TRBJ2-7	CASSLGAGTGFNEQYF	TGTGCCAGCAGCTTAGGGGCCGGGACAGGTTTCAACGAGCAGTACTTC
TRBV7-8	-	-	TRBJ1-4	CASSSPGVPGNEKLFF	TGTGCCAGCAGCTCCCCCGGGGTCCCAGGGAATGAAAAACTGTTTTTT
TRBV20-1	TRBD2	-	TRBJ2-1	CSARGGGEAYNEQFF	TGCAGTGCTAGGGGCGGGGGGGAAGCATACAATGAGCAGTTCTTC
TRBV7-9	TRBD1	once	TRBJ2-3	CASRDRDGSTDTQYF	TGTGCCAGCAGAGACAGGGACGGGAGCACAGATACGCAGTATTTT
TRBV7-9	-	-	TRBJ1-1	CASSSDLPEAFF	TGTGCCAGCAGCTCAGACCTCCCCGAAGCTTTCTTT
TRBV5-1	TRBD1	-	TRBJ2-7	CASSRGTGGVYEQYF	TGTGCCAGCTCGAGGGGGACAGGGGGAGTTTACGAGCAGTACTTC
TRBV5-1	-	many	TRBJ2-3	CASSLATDTQYF	TGCGCCAGCAGCTTGGCAACAGATACGCAGTATTTT
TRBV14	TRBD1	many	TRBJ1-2	CASSQGQGDYGYTF	TGTGCCAGCAGCCAAGGACAGGGGGACTATGGCTACACCTTC
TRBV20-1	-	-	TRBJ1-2	CSASPGQKQHYGYTF	TGCAGTGCTAGCCCCGGACAGAAGCAACACTATGGCTACACTTTC
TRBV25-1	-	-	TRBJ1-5	CASSEPGNPFNQPQHF	TGTGCCAGCAGTGAACCAGGGAATCCCTTTAATCAGCCCCAGCATTTT
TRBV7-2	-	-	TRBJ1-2	CASTKGPTQKLNYGYTF	TGTGCCAGCACCAAGGGCCCGACGCAGAAGCTTAACTATGGCTACACCTTC
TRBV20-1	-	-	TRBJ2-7	CSAATRTDPGYEQYF	TGCAGTGCGGCCACCCGGACGGACCCGGGCTACGAGCAGTACTTC
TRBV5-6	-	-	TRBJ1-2	CASSSGTHYGYTF	TGTGCCAGCAGCTCCGGGACACACTATGGCTACACCTTC
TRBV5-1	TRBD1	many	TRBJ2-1	CASSFHDRGGNEQFF	TGCGCCAGCAGCTTCCACGACAGGGGCGGCAATGAGCAGTTCTTC
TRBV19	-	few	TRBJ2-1	CASSTGGREIHNEQFF	TGTGCCAGTAGTACCGGGGGGCGGGAGATCCACAATGAGCAGTTCTTC
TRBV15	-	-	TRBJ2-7	CATSRVGVIDEQHF	TGTGCCACCAGCAGAGTTGGGGTCATCGACGAGCAGCACTTC
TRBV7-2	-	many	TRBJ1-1	CASSLVWGGETEAFF	TGTGCCAGCAGCTTAGTGTGGGGGGGGGAAACTGAAGCTTTCTTT